This is a list of T cell receptor beta chains from one sample in a study of T-cell memory formation after mild COVID-19. Using its own MiXCR run on the 5' RACE reads, TCRdb lists one record per CDR3 protein. The sample gives some 210,000 distinct CDR3 sequences, about a sixth of which show up once; roughly 2.4% is in the top ten. The sequencing sample was made of PBMCs or a T cell subset sorted from them (not recorded which). All receptors come from an adult woman who had mild COVID-19 (a few samples of this study predate the infection). Cell type and time point are not known. Both conserved end residues are part of each CDR3.

>TRBJ2-1|TRBV12-3/TRBV12-4
CASSFGEDNEQFF
>TRBJ2-5|TRBV12-3/TRBV12-4
CASSPTGQGWKETQYF
>TRBJ1-1|TRBV5-5
CASSLTGKAEAFF
>TRBJ2-2|TRBV4-2
CASSQDVGGNTGELFF
>TRBJ2-5|TRBV7-2
CASSLGTSGSFGTQYF
>TRBJ1-2|TRBV24-1
CATSDRRDNYGYTF
>TRBJ2-7|TRBV5-1
CASSLEKGTQQYF
>TRBJ1-3|TRBV20-1
CSANRNSGNTIYF
>TRBJ2-7|TRBV5-1
CASSYGQGPYEQYF
>TRBJ2-1|TRBV30
CAWSHGSYEQFF
>TRBJ2-7|TRBV12-3/TRBV12-4
CATAIGGGLSYEQYF
>TRBJ1-1|TRBV3-1
CASSQTGGAGAFF
>TRBJ2-1|TRBV11-3
CASSQRVWGEYNEQFF
>TRBJ1-1|TRBV27
CASSFSRLNTEAFF
>TRBJ2-7|TRBV7-8
CASSQRQGGTGYSYEQYF
>TRBJ1-1|TRBV29-1
CSVGGTGGRTEAFF
>TRBJ2-2|TRBV15
CATSRDRLGTGELFF
>TRBJ2-3|TRBV6-4
CASSPTGQGGPDTQYF
>TRBJ2-5|TRBV10-3
CATAGSGQETQYF
>TRBJ2-7|TRBV20-1
CSARVSGGEYEQYF
>TRBJ2-5|TRBV2
CASSGTPGVMAETQYF
>TRBJ1-2|TRBV5-1
CASSLASGQHYYGYTF
>TRBJ2-1|TRBV7-9
CASSPLAGSEQFF
>TRBJ2-7|TRBV10-3
CAISETEKYEQYF
>TRBJ2-3|TRBV19
CASSAGWEPDTQYF
>TRBJ1-2|TRBV20-1
CSAREVSRRSNYGYTF
>TRBJ2-2|TRBV5-5
CASLALTGKPGELFF
>TRBJ2-3|TRBV27
CASIPRAGGPTDTQYF
>TRBJ2-3|TRBV5-6
CASSLAFSRDTTDTQYF
>TRBJ2-7|TRBV2
CASSGRTSGRSEQYF
>TRBJ1-1|TRBV11-3
CASSLGHGSNTEAFF
>TRBJ2-6|TRBV7-3
CASSLSANSGANVLTF
>TRBJ2-1|TRBV7-2
CASSSPGLARNEQFF
>TRBJ1-5|TRBV3-1
CASGPSPNQPQHF
>TRBJ1-1|TRBV7-9
CASSAQVRTEAFF
>TRBJ2-3|TRBV5-1
CASSPYSGGSTDTQYF
>TRBJ2-3|TRBV27
CASSGLTSGRRDTQYF
>TRBJ2-7|TRBV12-3/TRBV12-4
CASSPIAGQQYF
>TRBJ2-3|TRBV3-1
CASSHGLGRGTDTQYF
>TRBJ1-1|TRBV6-2/TRBV6-3
CASNTVTEAFF
>TRBJ1-4|TRBV5-1
CASSVTGVLSEKLFF
>TRBJ2-5|TRBV3-1
CASSRMVGFQETQYF
>TRBJ1-2|TRBV6-5
CASSRSTDYGYTF
>TRBJ1-3|TRBV20-1
CSAKIDRGKAGNTIYF
>TRBJ1-1|TRBV18
CASSHTRGSGTEAFF